This TCR beta chain is drawn from a study of blood T cell repertoires in COVID-19. Overall study: COVID-19 samples, acute and convalescent, were from the United States, Italy and Spain. T cells, B-cell-depleted T cells, or PBMCs supplied cDNA or gDNA.

Per the original methods: Estimated nucleated cell counts came from reference gene primer amplification. Only in-frame clones appear in the TCRdb table, and some are missing; sequencing was by immunoSEQ multiplex PCR. That table furnishes V, J and clone size, whereas the DNA furnished D and trimming. The table includes about 72,000 clones, roughly nine tenths detected once. This CDR3 spans 16 amino acids. The ends were cut back, 6 bases at V and 0 bases at J, with 17 bases in the middle. Germline CDR1 and CDR2: MDHEN and SYDVKM. This sequence originates from a woman aged 55 to 70 with acute or convalescent COVID-19. This chain joins TRBV28 and TRBJ1-2; no reliable D call. What was sequenced was peripheral blood. This chain's CDR3 is CASSRSLRGANYGYTF. The CDR3 coding sequence is TGTGCCAGCAGCCGTTCTCTCCGGGGAGCTAACTATGGCTACACCTTC.